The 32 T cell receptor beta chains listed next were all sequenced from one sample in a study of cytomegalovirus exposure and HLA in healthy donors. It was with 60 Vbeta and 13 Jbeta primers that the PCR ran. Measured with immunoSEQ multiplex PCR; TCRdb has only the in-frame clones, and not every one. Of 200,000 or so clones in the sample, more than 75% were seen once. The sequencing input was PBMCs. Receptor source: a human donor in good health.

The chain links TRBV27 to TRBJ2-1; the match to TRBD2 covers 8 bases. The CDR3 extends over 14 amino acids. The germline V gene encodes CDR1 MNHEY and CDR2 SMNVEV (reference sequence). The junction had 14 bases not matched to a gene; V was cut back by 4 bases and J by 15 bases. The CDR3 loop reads CASSSAAPGLGPFF. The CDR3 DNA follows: TGTGCCAGCAGTTCCGCTGCCCCGGGACTAGGTCCGTTCTTC.

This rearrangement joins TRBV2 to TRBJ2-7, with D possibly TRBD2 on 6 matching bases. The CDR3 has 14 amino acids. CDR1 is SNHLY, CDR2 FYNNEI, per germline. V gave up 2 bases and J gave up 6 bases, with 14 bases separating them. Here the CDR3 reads CASSEWDSLSEQYF. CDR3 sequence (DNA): TGTGCCAGCAGTGAATGGGACTCCCTGAGCGAGCAGTACTTC. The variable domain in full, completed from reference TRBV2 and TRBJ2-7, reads EPEVTQTPSHQVTQMGQEVILRCVPISNHLYFYWYRQILGQKVEFLVSFYNNEISEKSEIFDDQFSVERPDGSNFTLKIRSTKLEDSAMYFCASSEWDSLSEQYFGPGTRLTVT.

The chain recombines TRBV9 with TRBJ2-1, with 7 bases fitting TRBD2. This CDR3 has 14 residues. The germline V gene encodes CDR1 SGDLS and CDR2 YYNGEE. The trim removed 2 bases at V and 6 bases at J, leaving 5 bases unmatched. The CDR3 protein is CASSVLTSPNEQFF. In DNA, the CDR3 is TGTGCCAGCAGCGTTTTGACTAGCCCCAATGAGCAGTTCTTC.

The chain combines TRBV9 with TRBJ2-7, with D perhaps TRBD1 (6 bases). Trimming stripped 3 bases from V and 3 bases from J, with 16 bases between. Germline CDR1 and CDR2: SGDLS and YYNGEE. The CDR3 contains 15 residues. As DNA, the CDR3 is TGTGCCAGCAGCGCCGGGACAAACCCTTTCTACGAGCAGTACTTC. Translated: CASSAGTNPFYEQYF.

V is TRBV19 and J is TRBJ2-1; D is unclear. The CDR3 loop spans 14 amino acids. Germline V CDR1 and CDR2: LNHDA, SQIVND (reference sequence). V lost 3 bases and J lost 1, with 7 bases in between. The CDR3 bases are TGTGCCAGTAGTATTCACGGGTCCTACAATGAGCAGTTCTTC. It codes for CASSIHGSYNEQFF.

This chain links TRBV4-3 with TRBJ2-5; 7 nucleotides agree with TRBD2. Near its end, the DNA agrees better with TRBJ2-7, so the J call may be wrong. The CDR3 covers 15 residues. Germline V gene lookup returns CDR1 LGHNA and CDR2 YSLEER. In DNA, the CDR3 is TGCGCCAGCAGCCAAGGTAGAGCGGGACGGTACGAGCAGTACTTC. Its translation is CASSQGRAGRYEQYF.

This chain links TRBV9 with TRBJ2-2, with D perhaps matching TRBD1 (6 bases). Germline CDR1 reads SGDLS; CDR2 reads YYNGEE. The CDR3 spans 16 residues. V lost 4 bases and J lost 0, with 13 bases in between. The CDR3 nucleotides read TGTGCCAGCAGCTGGCGACAGGCGGCGAACACCGGGGAGCTGTTTTTT. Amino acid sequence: CASSWRQAANTGELFF.

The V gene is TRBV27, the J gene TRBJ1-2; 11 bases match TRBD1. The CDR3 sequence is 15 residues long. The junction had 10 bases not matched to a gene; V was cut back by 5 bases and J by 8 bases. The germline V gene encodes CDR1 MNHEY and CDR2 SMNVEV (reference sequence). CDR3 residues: CASSGPGTGGWGYTF. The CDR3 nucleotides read TGTGCCAGCAGTGGACCCGGGACAGGGGGTTGGGGCTACACCTTC.

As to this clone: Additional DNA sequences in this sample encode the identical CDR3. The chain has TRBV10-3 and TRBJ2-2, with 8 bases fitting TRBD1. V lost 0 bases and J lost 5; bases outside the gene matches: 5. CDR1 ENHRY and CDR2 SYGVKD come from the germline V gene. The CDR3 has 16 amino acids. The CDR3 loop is CAISESTGARTGELFF. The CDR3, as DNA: TGTGCCATCAGTGAGTCGACAGGGGCGCGGACCGGGGAGCTGTTTTTT.

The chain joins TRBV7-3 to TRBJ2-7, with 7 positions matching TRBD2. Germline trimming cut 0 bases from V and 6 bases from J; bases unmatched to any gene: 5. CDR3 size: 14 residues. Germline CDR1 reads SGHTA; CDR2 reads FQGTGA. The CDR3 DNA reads TGTGCCAGCAGCTTAACGGGGAGGGATGGCGAGCAGTACTTC. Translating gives CASSLTGRDGEQYF.

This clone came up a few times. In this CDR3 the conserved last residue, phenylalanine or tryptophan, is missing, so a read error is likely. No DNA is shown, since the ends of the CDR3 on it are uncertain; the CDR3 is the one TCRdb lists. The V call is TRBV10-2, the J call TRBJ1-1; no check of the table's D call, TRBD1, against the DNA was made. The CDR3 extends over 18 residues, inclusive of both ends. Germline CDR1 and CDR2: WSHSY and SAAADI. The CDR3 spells CASSAGKGHFASLIGLWI.

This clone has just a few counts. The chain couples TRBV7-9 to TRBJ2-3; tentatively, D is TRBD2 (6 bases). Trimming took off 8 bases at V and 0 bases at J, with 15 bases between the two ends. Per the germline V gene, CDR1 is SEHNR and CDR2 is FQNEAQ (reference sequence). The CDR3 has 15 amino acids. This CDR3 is CASPSGGSSTDTQYF. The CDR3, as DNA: TGTGCCAGCCCCAGTGGAGGGTCTAGCACAGATACGCAGTATTTT.

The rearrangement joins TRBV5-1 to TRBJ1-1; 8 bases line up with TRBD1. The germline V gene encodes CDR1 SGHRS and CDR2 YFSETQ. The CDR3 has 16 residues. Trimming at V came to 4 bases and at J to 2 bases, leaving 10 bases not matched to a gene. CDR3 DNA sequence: TGCGCCAGCAGCCAAAATCGACAGGGGACAAACACTGAAGCTTTCTTT. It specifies CASSQNRQGTNTEAFF.

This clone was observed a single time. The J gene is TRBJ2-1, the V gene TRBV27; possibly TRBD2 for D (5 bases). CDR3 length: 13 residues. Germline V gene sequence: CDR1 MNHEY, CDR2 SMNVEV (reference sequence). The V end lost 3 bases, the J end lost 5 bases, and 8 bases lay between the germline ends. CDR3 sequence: CASSFGGDNEQFF. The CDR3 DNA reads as TGTGCCAGCAGTTTCGGAGGAGACAATGAGCAGTTCTTC.

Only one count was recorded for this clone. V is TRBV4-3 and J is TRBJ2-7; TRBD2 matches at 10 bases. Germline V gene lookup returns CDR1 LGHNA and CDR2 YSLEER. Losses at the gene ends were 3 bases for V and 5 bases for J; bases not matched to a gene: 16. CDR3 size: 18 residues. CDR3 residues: CASSHLPGLARELHEQYF. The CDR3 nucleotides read TGCGCCAGCAGCCATCTGCCGGGACTAGCGCGCGAGCTGCACGAGCAGTACTTC.

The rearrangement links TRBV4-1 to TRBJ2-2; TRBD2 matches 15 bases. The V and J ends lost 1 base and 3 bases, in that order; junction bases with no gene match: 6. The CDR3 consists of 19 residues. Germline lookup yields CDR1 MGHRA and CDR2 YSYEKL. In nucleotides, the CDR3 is TGCGCCAGCAGCCAAGTAGTAGGACTAGCGGGAGGGGACACCGGGGAGCTGTTTTTT. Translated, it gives CASSQVVGLAGGDTGELFF.

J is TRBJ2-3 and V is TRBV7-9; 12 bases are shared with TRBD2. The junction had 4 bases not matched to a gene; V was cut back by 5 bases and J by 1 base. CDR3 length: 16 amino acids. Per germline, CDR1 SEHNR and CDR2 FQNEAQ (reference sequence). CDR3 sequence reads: CASSILAGGGTDTQYF. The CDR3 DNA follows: TGTGCCAGCAGCATTCTAGCGGGGGGGGGCACAGATACGCAGTATTTT. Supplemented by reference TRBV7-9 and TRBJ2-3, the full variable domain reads DTGVSQNPRHKITKRGQNVTFRCDPISEHNRLYWYRQTLGQGPEFLTYFQNEAQLEKSRLLSDRFSAERPKGSFSTLEIQRTEQGDSAMYLCASSILAGGGTDTQYFGPGTRLTVL.

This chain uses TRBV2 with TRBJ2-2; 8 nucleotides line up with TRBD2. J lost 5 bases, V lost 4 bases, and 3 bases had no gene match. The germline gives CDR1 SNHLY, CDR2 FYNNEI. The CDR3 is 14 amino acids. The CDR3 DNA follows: TGTGCCAGCAGTGTTAAGCGGGAGACCGGGGAGCTGTTTTTT. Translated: CASSVKRETGELFF.

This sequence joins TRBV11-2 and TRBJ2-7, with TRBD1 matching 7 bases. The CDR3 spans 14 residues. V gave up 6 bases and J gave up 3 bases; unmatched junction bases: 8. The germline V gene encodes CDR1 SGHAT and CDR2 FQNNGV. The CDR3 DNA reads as TGTGCCAGCAGTCCATCCGGGACAGACTACGAGCAGTACTTC. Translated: CASSPSGTDYEQYF.

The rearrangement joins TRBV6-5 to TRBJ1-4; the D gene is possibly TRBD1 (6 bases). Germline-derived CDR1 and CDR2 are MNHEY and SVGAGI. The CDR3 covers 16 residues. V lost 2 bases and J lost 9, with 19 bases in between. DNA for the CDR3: TGTGCCAGCAGTTACATCCTAACAGGGATTGATAAAAAACTGTTTTTT. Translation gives CASSYILTGIDKKLFF.

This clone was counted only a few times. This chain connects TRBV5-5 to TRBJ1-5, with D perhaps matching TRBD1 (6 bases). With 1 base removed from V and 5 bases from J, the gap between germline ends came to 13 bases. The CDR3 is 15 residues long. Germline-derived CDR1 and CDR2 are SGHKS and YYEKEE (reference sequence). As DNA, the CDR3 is TGTGCCAGCAGCTTGTTGGACAGCTCTTATCAGCCCCAGCATTTT. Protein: CASSLLDSSYQPQHF.

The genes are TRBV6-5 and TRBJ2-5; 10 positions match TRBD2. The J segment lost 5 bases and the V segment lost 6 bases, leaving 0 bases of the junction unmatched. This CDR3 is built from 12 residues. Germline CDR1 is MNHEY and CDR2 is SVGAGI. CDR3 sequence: CASRTSGETQYF. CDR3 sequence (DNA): TGTGCCAGCAGGACTAGCGGGGAGACCCAGTACTTC.

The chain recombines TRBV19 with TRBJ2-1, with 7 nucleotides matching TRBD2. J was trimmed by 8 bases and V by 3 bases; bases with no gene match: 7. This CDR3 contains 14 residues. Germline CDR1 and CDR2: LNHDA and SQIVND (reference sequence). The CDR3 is CASSIGAGEDEQFF. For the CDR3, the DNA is TGTGCCAGTAGTATTGGGGCGGGAGAAGATGAGCAGTTCTTC.

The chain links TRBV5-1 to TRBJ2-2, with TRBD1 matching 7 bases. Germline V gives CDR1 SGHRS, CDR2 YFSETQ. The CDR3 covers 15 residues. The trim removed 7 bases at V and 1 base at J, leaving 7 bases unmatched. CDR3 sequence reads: CASGTRTGNTGELFF. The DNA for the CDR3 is TGCGCCAGCGGCACCCGGACAGGGAACACCGGGGAGCTGTTTTTT.

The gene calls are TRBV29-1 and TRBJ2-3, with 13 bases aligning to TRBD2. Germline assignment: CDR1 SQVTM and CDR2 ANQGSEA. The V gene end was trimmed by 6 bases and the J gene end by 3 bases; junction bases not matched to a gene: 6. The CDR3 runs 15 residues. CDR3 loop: CSVGLAGWTTDTQYF. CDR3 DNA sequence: TGCAGCGTGGGACTAGCGGGGTGGACTACAGATACGCAGTATTTT.

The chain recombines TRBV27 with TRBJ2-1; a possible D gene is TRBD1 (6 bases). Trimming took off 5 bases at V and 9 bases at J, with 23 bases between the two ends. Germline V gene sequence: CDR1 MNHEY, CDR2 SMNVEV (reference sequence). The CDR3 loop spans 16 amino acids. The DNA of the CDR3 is TGTGCCAGCAGTCTTCAGACAGGCAACCAAAGGAGTGAGCAGTTCTTC. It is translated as CASSLQTGNQRSEQFF.

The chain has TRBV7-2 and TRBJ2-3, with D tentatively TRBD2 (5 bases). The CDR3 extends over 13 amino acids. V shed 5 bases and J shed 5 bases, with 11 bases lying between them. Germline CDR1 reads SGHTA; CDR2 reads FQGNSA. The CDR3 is CASSLLGVDTQYF. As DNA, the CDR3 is TGTGCCAGCAGCCTCCTCGGGGTAGATACGCAGTATTTT.

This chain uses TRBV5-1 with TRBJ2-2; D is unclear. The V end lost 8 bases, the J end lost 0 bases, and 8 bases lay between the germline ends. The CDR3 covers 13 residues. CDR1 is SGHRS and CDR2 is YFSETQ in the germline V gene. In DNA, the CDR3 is TGCGCCAGTTCCCGGTCGAACACCGGGGAGCTGTTTTTT. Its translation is CASSRSNTGELFF.

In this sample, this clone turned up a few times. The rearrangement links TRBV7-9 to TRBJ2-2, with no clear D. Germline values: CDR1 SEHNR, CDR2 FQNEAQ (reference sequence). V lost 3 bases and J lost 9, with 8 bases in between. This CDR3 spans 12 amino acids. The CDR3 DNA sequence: TGTGCCAGCAGCTTGCTAGGTCGGGAGCTGTTTTTT. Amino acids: CASSLLGRELFF.

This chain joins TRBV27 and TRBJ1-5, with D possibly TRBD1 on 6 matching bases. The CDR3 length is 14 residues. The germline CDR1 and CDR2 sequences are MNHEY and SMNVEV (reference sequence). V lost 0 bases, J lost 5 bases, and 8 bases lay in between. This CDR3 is CASSLSWGHQPQHF. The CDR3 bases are TGTGCCAGCAGTTTATCTTGGGGGCATCAGCCCCAGCATTTT.

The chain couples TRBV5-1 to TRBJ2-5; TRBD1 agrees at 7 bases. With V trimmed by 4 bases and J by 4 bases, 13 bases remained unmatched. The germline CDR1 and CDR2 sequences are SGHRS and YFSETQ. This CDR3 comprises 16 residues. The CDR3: CASSPNHRGGRETQYF. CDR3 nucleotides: TGCGCCAGCAGCCCGAACCACAGGGGTGGGAGAGAGACCCAGTACTTC.

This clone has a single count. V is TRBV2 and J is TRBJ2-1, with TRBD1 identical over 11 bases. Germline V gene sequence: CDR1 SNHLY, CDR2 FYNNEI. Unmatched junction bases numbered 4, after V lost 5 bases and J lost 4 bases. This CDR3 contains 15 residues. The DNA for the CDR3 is TGTGCCAGCAGTCCGGGACAGGGGGGGTACAATGAGCAGTTCTTC. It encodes CASSPGQGGYNEQFF.